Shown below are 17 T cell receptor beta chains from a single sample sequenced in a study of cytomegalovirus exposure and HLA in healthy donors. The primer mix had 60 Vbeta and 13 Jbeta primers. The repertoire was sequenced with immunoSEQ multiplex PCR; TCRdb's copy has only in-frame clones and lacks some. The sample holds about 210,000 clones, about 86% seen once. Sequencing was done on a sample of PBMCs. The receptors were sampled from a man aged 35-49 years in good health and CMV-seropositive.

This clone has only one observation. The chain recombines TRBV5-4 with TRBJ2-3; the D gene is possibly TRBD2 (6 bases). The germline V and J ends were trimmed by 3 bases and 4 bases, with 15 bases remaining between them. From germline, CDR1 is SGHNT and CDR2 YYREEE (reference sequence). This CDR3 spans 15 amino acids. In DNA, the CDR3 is TGTGCCAGCAGCTCGGGACTCCTCAGGGCAGATACGCAGTATTTT. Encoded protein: CASSSGLLRADTQYF.

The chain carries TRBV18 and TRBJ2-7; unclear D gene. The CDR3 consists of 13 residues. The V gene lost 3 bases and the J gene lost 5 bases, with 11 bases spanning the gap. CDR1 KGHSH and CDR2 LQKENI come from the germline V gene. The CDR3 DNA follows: TGTGCCAGCTCACCCCCGAGTCGGGACGAGCAGTACTTC. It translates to CASSPPSRDEQYF.

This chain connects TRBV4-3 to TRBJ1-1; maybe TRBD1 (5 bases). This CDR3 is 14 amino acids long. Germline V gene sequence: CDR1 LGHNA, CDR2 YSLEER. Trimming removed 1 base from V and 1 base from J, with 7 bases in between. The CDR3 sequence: CASSQGTSNTEAFF. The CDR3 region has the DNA TGCGCCAGCAGCCAAGGGACATCGAACACTGAAGCTTTCTTT.

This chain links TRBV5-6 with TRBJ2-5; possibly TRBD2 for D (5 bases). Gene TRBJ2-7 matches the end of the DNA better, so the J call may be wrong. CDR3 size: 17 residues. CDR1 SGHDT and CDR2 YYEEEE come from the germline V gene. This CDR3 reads CASSPPGLATKNYEQYF. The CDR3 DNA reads TGTGCCAGCAGCCCACCTGGGCTAGCTACTAAGAACTACGAGCAGTACTTC.

The CDR3 spells CASSQEKGTGDEKLFF. DNA for the CDR3: TGCGCCAGCAGCCAAGAGAAAGGGACAGGGGATGAAAAACTGTTTTTT. This chain connects TRBV4-1 to TRBJ1-4, with 10 bases identical to TRBD1. Looked up from germline, CDR1 is MGHRA and CDR2 is YSYEKL. J gave up 6 bases and V 0 bases, and 4 bases lay outside the gene matches. This CDR3 has 16 residues.

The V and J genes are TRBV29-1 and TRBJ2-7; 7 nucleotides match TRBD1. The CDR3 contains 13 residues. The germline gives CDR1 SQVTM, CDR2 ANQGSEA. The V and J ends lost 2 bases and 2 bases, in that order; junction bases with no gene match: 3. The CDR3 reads CSVERDRPYEQYF. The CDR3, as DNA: TGCAGCGTTGAAAGGGACAGACCCTACGAGCAGTACTTC.

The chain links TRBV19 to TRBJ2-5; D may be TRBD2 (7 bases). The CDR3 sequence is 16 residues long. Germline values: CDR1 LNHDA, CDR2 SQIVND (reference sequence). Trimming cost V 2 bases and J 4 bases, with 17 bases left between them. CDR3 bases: TGTGCCAGTAGTATATTCGGCAGGGGAGGGGTAGAGACCCAGTACTTC. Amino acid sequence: CASSIFGRGGVETQYF.

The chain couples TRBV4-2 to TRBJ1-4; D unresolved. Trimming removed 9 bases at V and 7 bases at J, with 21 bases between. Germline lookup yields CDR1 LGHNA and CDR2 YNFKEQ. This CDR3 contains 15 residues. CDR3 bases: TGTGCCAGTCATTCGGTACCAGGTCCGGTTGAAAAACTGTTTTTT. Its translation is CASHSVPGPVEKLFF.

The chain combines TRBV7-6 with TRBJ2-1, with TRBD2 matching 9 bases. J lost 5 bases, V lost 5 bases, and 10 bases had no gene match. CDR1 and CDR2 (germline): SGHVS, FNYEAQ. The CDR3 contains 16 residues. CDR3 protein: CASSPEAGGPNNEQFF. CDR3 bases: TGTGCCAGCAGCCCTGAAGCGGGAGGCCCAAACAATGAGCAGTTCTTC.

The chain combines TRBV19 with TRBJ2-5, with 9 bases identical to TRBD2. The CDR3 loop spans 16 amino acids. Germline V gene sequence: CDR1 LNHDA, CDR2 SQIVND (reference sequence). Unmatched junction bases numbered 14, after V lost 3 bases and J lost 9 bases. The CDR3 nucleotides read TGTGCCAGTAGTATGGGGCTAGCGGGACCCGGAGGGGCCCAGTACTTC. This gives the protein CASSMGLAGPGGAQYF.

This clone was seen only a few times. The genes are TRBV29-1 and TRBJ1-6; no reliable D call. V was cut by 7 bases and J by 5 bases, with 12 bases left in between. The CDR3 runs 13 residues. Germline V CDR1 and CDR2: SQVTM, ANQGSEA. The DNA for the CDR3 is TGCAGCGGATCACGCGGGAATAATTCACCCCTCCACTTT. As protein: CSGSRGNNSPLHF.

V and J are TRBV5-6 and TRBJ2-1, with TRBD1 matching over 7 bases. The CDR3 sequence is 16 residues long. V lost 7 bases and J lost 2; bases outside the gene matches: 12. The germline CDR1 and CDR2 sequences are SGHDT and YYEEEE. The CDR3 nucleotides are TGTGCCAGCGAGCTTGGAACAGGGGTCCCCTACAATGAGCAGTTCTTC. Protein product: CASELGTGVPYNEQFF.

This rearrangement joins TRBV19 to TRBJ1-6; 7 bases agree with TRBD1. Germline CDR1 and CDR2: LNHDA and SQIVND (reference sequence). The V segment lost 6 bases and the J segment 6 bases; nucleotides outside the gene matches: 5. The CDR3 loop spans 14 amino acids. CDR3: CASRSGQVNSPLHF. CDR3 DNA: TGTGCCAGTAGATCCGGACAGGTTAATTCACCCCTCCACTTT.

CDR3 in DNA: TGTGCCAGCAGTCTTCAGGGGGGAGCCACTGAAGCTTTCTTT. Translated, it gives CASSLQGGATEAFF. The chain combines TRBV7-9 with TRBJ1-1; 7 bases match TRBD1. The germline CDR1 and CDR2 sequences are SEHNR and FQNEAQ (reference sequence). J lost 4 bases, V lost 6 bases, and 8 bases had no gene match. The length of the CDR3 is 14 residues.

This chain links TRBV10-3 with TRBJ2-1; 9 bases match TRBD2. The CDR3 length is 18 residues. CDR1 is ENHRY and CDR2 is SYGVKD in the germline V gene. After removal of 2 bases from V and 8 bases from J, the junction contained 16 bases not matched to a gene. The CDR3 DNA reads TGTGCCATCAGTGAGAAAGGGACCGTGGGACTAGCTTCGGATGAGCAGTTCTTC. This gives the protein CAISEKGTVGLASDEQFF.

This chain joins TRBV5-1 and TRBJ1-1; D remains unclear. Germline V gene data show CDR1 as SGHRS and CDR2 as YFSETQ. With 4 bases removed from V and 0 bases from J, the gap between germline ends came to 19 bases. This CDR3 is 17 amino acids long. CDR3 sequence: CASSPRSTTVMNTEAFF. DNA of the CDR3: TGCGCCAGCAGCCCGCGGTCGACGACCGTCATGAACACTGAAGCTTTCTTT.

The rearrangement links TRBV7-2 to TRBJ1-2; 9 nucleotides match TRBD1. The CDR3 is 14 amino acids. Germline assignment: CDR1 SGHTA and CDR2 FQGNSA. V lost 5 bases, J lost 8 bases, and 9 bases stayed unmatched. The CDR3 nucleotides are TGTGCCAGCAGCGGACGAACAGGGGGCGGCGGCTACACCTTC. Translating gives CASSGRTGGGGYTF.